Included here is one T cell receptor beta chain sequence, with context. The use of a sample-barcoded 5' primer and a J-beta primer mix characterized a second PCR of about 7 to 12 cycles. Via MiXCR, TCRdb re-called the 5' RACE reads, giving one row per CDR3 protein. The data hold roughly 1.6 million distinct CDR3 sequences, with 34% observed a single time. This sample is part of a study of blood T cells in healthy people across ages. The CDR3 spans 13 residues. Germline CDR1 reads MGHRA; CDR2 reads YSYEKL. After removal of 0 bases from V and 7 bases from J, the junction contained 2 bases not matched to a gene.

This receptor was obtained from a woman aged 30 to 39 in good health. This chain joins TRBV4-1 and TRBJ1-2, with 7 bases lining up with TRBD1. What was sequenced was blood. The CDR3 region has the DNA TGCGCCAGCAGCCAAGAAGGGACAGCTGGCTACACCTTC. Amino acids: CASSQEGTAGYTF.